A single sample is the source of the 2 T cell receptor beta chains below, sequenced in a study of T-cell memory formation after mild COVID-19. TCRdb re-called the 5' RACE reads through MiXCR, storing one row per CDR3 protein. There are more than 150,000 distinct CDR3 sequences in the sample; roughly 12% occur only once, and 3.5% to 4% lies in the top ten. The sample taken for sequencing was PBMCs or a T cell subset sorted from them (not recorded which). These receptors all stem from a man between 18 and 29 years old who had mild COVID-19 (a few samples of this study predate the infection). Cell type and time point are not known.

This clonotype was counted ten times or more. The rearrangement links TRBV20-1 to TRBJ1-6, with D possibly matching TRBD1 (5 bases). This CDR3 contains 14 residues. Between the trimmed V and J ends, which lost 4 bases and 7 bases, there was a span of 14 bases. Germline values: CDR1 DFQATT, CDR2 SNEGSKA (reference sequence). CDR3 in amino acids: CSATAQSGNSPLHF. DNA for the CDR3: TGCAGTGCTACCGCCCAATCAGGGAATTCACCCCTCCACTTT.

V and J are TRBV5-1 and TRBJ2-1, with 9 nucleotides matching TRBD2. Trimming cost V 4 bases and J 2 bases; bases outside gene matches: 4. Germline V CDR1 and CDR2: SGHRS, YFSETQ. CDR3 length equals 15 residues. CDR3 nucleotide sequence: TGCGCCAGCAGCCCGCGGGGGGGCACCTACAATGAGCAGTTCTTC. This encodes CASSPRGGTYNEQFF.